These T cell receptor beta chains were read from a single sample in a study of CD4 T cells in relation to SARS-CoV-2 and coronaviruses. Data came from immunoSEQ multiplex PCR; TCRdb stores just in-frame clones and leaves some out. This sample carries under 20,000 clones, 82% of them seen once, and the ten largest clones take 30% to 35%. No antigen is known for these receptors. Sequencing was performed on CD4+ T cells from PBMCs, cultured in vitro. These receptors came from a human donor in good health. Both conserved end residues are part of each CDR3. Each record gives: D gene, V gene, J gene, clone size, CDR3 protein, CDR3 DNA. A D gene is named only where the DNA matches it firmly. A row's size may be missing; if present it is once, few, many or a size class.

d_gene: TRBD1; v_gene: TRBV11-2; j_gene: TRBJ1-6; abundance: .; CDR3aa: CASSFTRQGASPLHF; CDR3nt: TGTGCCAGCAGTTTCACCAGACAGGGGGCTTCACCCCTCCACTTT
d_gene: TRBD2; v_gene: TRBV4-2; j_gene: TRBJ2-3; abundance: .; CDR3aa: CASSQDQAGADWGQYF; CDR3nt: TGTGCCAGCAGCCAAGACCAAGCGGGAGCGGATTGGGGGCAGTATTTT
d_gene: TRBD2; v_gene: TRBV27; j_gene: TRBJ2-2; abundance: .; CDR3aa: CASTSGGFANTGELFF; CDR3nt: TGTGCCAGCACATCGGGGGGGTTCGCGAACACCGGGGAGCTGTTTTTT
d_gene: TRBD2; v_gene: TRBV7-2; j_gene: TRBJ2-5; abundance: .; CDR3aa: CASSLAPRTSGETQYF; CDR3nt: TGTGCCAGCAGCTTAGCCCCACGGACTAGCGGCGAGACCCAGTACTTC
d_gene: TRBD1; v_gene: TRBV5-3; j_gene: TRBJ1-1; abundance: .; CDR3aa: CARSLGDREAFF; CDR3nt: TGTGCCAGAAGCTTGGGGGACAGGGAAGCTTTCTTT
d_gene: TRBD1; v_gene: TRBV3-1/TRBV3-2; j_gene: TRBJ2-1; abundance: .; CDR3aa: CASSQLQGGEQFF; CDR3nt: TGTGCCAGCAGCCAGTTACAGGGGGGTGAGCAGTTCTTC
d_gene: .; v_gene: TRBV4-1; j_gene: TRBJ2-5; abundance: .; CDR3aa: CASSQWVLIAGRETQYF; CDR3nt: TGCGCCAGCAGCCAATGGGTGTTAATCGCGGGCCGGGAGACCCAGTACTTC
d_gene: .; v_gene: TRBV9; j_gene: TRBJ2-1; abundance: .; CDR3aa: CASSVGRGIYNEQFF; CDR3nt: TGTGCCAGCAGCGTAGGGCGCGGTATCTACAATGAGCAGTTCTTC
d_gene: .; v_gene: TRBV11-2; j_gene: TRBJ1-1; abundance: .; CDR3aa: CASTSRGEAFF; CDR3nt: TGTGCCAGCACCTCCCGGGGTGAAGCTTTCTTT
d_gene: .; v_gene: TRBV11-2; j_gene: TRBJ2-5; abundance: .; CDR3aa: CASSLERFQETQYF; CDR3nt: TGTGCCAGCAGCTTAGAGCGGTTCCAAGAGACCCAGTACTTC
d_gene: TRBD1; v_gene: TRBV7-9; j_gene: TRBJ1-2; abundance: few; CDR3aa: CASSPWDRIYGYTF; CDR3nt: TGTGCCAGCAGCCCCTGGGACAGGATCTATGGCTACACCTTC
d_gene: .; v_gene: TRBV5-1; j_gene: TRBJ2-7; abundance: .; CDR3aa: CASSLADAWDEQYF; CDR3nt: TGCGCCAGCAGCTTGGCCGACGCTTGGGACGAGCAGTACTTC
d_gene: TRBD1; v_gene: TRBV19; j_gene: TRBJ1-1; abundance: few; CDR3aa: CASTTGQGRAEAFF; CDR3nt: TGTGCCAGTACTACCGGACAGGGACGAGCTGAAGCTTTCTTT
d_gene: .; v_gene: TRBV4-1; j_gene: TRBJ2-3; abundance: .; CDR3aa: CASSQESLAGDTQYF; CDR3nt: TGCGCCAGCAGCCAAGAGAGTCTAGCAGGAGATACGCAGTATTTT
d_gene: .; v_gene: TRBV18; j_gene: TRBJ1-1; abundance: .; CDR3aa: CASSPRQMNTEAFF; CDR3nt: TGTGCCAGCTCACCAAGACAGATGAACACTGAAGCTTTCTTT
d_gene: .; v_gene: TRBV4-1; j_gene: TRBJ2-7; abundance: .; CDR3aa: CASSPRARKMDEQYF; CDR3nt: TGCGCCAGCAGCCCCCGGGCTCGAAAGATGGACGAGCAGTACTTC
d_gene: .; v_gene: TRBV6-6; j_gene: TRBJ2-5; abundance: .; CDR3aa: CASSSSGGRQTQYF; CDR3nt: TGTGCCAGCAGTTCCTCCGGCGGCAGACAGACCCAGTACTTC
d_gene: .; v_gene: TRBV7-8; j_gene: TRBJ2-5; abundance: .; CDR3aa: CASSSSGTARETQYF; CDR3nt: TGTGCCAGCAGCTCATCCGGGACTGCTCGAGAGACCCAGTACTTC
d_gene: TRBD1; v_gene: TRBV5-1; j_gene: TRBJ1-2; abundance: .; CDR3aa: CASSLAQGQGQNYGYTF; CDR3nt: TGCGCCAGCAGCTTGGCCCAGGGACAGGGCCAAAACTATGGCTACACCTTC